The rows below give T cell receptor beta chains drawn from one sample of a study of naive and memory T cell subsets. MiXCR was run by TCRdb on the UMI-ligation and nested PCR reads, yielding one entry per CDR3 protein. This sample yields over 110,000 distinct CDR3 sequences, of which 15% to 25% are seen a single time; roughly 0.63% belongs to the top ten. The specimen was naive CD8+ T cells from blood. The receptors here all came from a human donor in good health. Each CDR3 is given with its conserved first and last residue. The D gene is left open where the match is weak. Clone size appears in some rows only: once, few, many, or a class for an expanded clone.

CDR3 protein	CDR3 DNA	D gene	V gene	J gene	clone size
CASSQVGAYEQYF	TGCGCCAGCAGCCAAGTTGGGGCCTACGAGCAGTACTTC	-	TRBV4-3	TRBJ2-7	-
CASTPPRADPTDTQYF	TGTGCCAGCACCCCCCCGCGAGCGGATCCCACAGATACGCAGTATTTT	-	TRBV7-9	TRBJ2-3	-
CASSLADPIAATDEQYF	TGTGCCAGCAGCTTAGCGGATCCAATCGCCGCGACGGACGAGCAGTACTTC	-	TRBV7-9	TRBJ2-7	few
CASVLGDRPTEAFF	TGTGCCAGCGTCCTCGGGGACCGCCCGACCGAAGCTTTCTTT	-	TRBV5-5	TRBJ1-1	few
CSATSYNEQFF	TGCAGTGCTACTAGCTACAATGAGCAGTTCTTC	-	TRBV20-1	TRBJ2-1	few
CASSQDLGSYEQYF	TGCGCCAGCAGCCAAGATCTAGGCTCCTACGAGCAGTACTTC	-	TRBV4-3	TRBJ2-7	few
CASSLGGLFDNEQFF	TGTGCCAGCAGTTTAGGGGGCTTATTCGACAATGAGCAGTTCTTC	-	TRBV28	TRBJ2-1	-
CASTPGQISTDTQYF	TGTGCCAGTACACCCGGACAGATTAGCACAGATACGCAGTATTTT	-	TRBV28	TRBJ2-3	few
CASSLTRDYHEQYF	TGTGCCAGCAGCTTAACTAGAGATTACCACGAGCAGTACTTC	-	TRBV7-6	TRBJ2-7	-
CASSLVGQGFQETQYF	TGTGCCAGCAGCTTAGTGGGACAGGGGTTCCAAGAGACCCAGTACTTC	TRBD1	TRBV7-6	TRBJ2-5	-
CSVEGLAGGEQYF	TGCAGCGTCGAGGGACTAGCGGGAGGCGAGCAGTACTTC	TRBD2	TRBV29-1	TRBJ2-7	-
CAWRGTEQYF	TGTGCCTGGAGAGGGACCGAGCAGTACTTC	-	TRBV30	TRBJ2-7	many
CASSRGSAVSYNEQFF	TGTGCCAGCAGTCGGGGGTCGGCGGTCTCCTACAATGAGCAGTTCTTC	-	TRBV28	TRBJ2-1	-
CASSHPWGEGMNTGELFF	TGCGCCAGCAGCCACCCTTGGGGTGAGGGGATGAACACCGGGGAGCTGTTTTTT	-	TRBV4-1	TRBJ2-2	-
CASSYSIRAVEQYF	TGTGCCAGCAGTTACTCAATCAGGGCGGTCGAGCAGTACTTC	-	TRBV6-5	TRBJ2-7	-
CASSEAPGPIDEQFF	TGTGCCAGCAGTGAAGCCCCGGGGCCTATAGATGAGCAGTTCTTC	-	TRBV6-1	TRBJ2-1	-
CASSLASDPYEQYF	TGTGCCAGCAGCTTAGCCTCGGATCCCTACGAGCAGTACTTC	-	TRBV11-1	TRBJ2-7	-
CASSLYRDSYEQYF	TGTGCCAGCAGTTTATACAGGGACTCCTACGAGCAGTACTTC	-	TRBV27	TRBJ2-7	few
CASSQDLGNSGLNEQFF	TGCGCCAGCAGCCAAGATCTCGGGAACTCTGGGCTCAATGAGCAGTTCTTC	-	TRBV4-3	TRBJ2-1	-
CATSRERLGGLNTGELFF	TGTGCCACCAGCAGAGAGCGTTTGGGGGGCTTGAACACCGGGGAGCTGTTTTTT	-	TRBV15	TRBJ2-2	-
CASSYREAFLNEQFF	TGTGCCAGCAGTTACAGGGAGGCATTCCTCAATGAGCAGTTCTTC	-	TRBV6-2/TRBV6-3	TRBJ2-1	-
CASSYSIPTGELAYEQYF	TGTGCCAGCAGTTACTCGATCCCCACAGGAGAGTTGGCCTACGAGCAGTACTTC	-	TRBV6-5	TRBJ2-7	-
CASSQRRAGGDNEQFF	TGTGCCAGCAGCCAAAGAAGAGCGGGAGGGGACAATGAGCAGTTCTTC	TRBD2	TRBV4-2	TRBJ2-1	-
CAIGGLAFQETQYF	TGTGCCATCGGAGGACTAGCGTTCCAAGAGACCCAGTACTTC	TRBD2	TRBV10-3	TRBJ2-5	few
CASSNHAYNEQFF	TGTGCCAGTAGTAACCACGCATACAATGAGCAGTTCTTC	-	TRBV19	TRBJ2-1	-
CASSTDTQYF	TGTGCCAGCAGCACAGATACGCAGTATTTT	-	TRBV27	TRBJ2-3	few
CASSSGQGGSYEQYF	TGCGCCAGCAGCTCGGGACAGGGCGGCTCCTACGAGCAGTACTTC	TRBD1	TRBV5-1	TRBJ2-7	-
CAFRGTYTGELFF	TGTGCTTTTCGCGGCACCTACACCGGGGAGCTGTTTTTT	-	TRBV7-2	TRBJ2-2	few
CASSQAGYNYGYTF	TGCGCCAGCAGCCAAGCAGGCTATAACTATGGCTACACCTTC	-	TRBV4-1	TRBJ1-2	many
CASSTAGQLGYEQYF	TGTGCCAGTAGTACCGCGGGACAGCTGGGCTACGAGCAGTACTTC	-	TRBV19	TRBJ2-7	-
CASSSLESIDLAGDEQFF	TGTGCCAGCAGCTCCCTCGAATCCATCGACCTAGCGGGAGATGAGCAGTTCTTC	TRBD2	TRBV7-9	TRBJ2-1	few
CASRDQFMGYEQYF	TGTGCCAGTAGGGACCAGTTCATGGGCTACGAGCAGTACTTC	-	TRBV19	TRBJ2-7	few
CASSQVNVVKGLRSSGANVLTF	TGTGCCAGCAGCCAAGTAAATGTTGTAAAGGGGCTTCGGAGCTCTGGGGCCAACGTCCTGACTTTC	-	TRBV14	TRBJ2-6	-
CASSHQGQAYEQYF	TGTGCCAGCAGCCACCAGGGACAGGCCTACGAGCAGTACTTC	TRBD1	TRBV14	TRBJ2-7	-
CASSLGTGEQFF	TGTGCCAGCAGCCTAGGGACTGGCGAGCAGTTCTTC	-	TRBV5-5	TRBJ2-1	few
CASSPHRGEAIF	TGTGCCAGCAGTCCCCATCGGGGCGAAGCCATTTTT	-	TRBV6-6	TRBJ1-4	few
CASSRGTFNTGELFF	TGTGCCAGCAGCCGTGGGACTTTTAACACCGGGGAGCTGTTTTTT	-	TRBV7-9	TRBJ2-2	-
CASSEFFSYEQYF	TGTGCCAGCAGTGAATTTTTTTCCTACGAGCAGTACTTC	-	TRBV25-1	TRBJ2-7	-
CASSYREMGREQYF	TGTGCCAGCAGCTACAGGGAGATGGGGCGCGAGCAGTACTTC	-	TRBV7-2	TRBJ2-7	-
CASSQGYRSTDTQYF	TGCGCCAGCAGCCAAGGCTACAGAAGCACAGATACGCAGTATTTT	-	TRBV4-3	TRBJ2-3	-
CASSAWASGMYEQYF	TGTGCCAGCAGTGCTTGGGCTAGCGGAATGTACGAGCAGTACTTC	TRBD2	TRBV27	TRBJ2-7	few